Presented here are 27 T cell receptor beta chains from one specimen sequenced in a study of T cell responses to AZD1222 COVID-19 vaccine. Data came from immunoSEQ multiplex PCR; TCRdb stores just in-frame clones and leaves some out. The sample includes roughly 100,000 clones, more than 85% seen only once; the top ten take 4.5% to 5%. Sequences were derived from peripheral blood, sampled on day 0 of AZD1222 vaccination. The source is an adult in good health.

This clone is a singleton in its sample. The rearrangement uses TRBV2 and TRBJ2-2; no definite D call. Germline V gene lookup returns CDR1 SNHLY and CDR2 FYNNEI. This CDR3 is built from 12 residues. V shed 6 bases and J shed 4 bases, with 6 bases lying between them. CDR3 sequence: CASREFTGELFF. CDR3 in DNA: TGTGCCAGCAGGGAGTTCACCGGGGAGCTGTTTTTT.

V and J are TRBV4-3 and TRBJ1-2; D is unclear. Germline V gives CDR1 LGHNA, CDR2 YSLEER. The CDR3 extends over 15 amino acids. Trimming took 0 bases from V and 5 from J, leaving 13 bases between them. The CDR3 loop reads CASSQDAARGYGYTF. The DNA for the CDR3 is TGCGCCAGCAGCCAAGATGCAGCCAGAGGGTATGGCTACACCTTC.

The chain employs TRBV7-9 and TRBJ2-1; D gene unclear. V was trimmed by 5 bases and J by 5 bases, leaving 10 bases between them. CDR1 SEHNR and CDR2 FQNEAQ come from the germline V gene (reference sequence). The CDR3 extends over 13 amino acids. This CDR3 reads CASSTATNNEQFF. CDR3 DNA sequence: TGTGCCAGCAGCACAGCGACCAACAATGAGCAGTTCTTC. Full variable domain (missing parts from reference TRBV7-9 and TRBJ2-1): DTGVSQNPRHKITKRGQNVTFRCDPISEHNRLYWYRQTLGQGPEFLTYFQNEAQLEKSRLLSDRFSAERPKGSFSTLEIQRTEQGDSAMYLCASSTATNNEQFFGPGTRLTVL.

Worth noting for this clone: At the DNA level, this CDR3 is encoded by other sequences in the same sample as well. The chain is built from TRBV25-1 and TRBJ1-5; D gene unclear. Germline-derived CDR1 and CDR2 are MGHDK and SYGVNS. V was trimmed by 2 bases and J by 2 bases, leaving 1 base between them. This CDR3 has 12 amino acids. For the CDR3, the DNA is TGTGCCAGCAGTGAAGGCAATCAGCCCCAGCATTTT. Translating gives CASSEGNQPQHF.

CDR3 region: CASSPQPADTEAFF. The CDR3 nucleotides read TGTGCCAGCAGCCCTCAGCCGGCGGACACTGAAGCTTTCTTT. The genes are TRBV7-2 and TRBJ1-1; D unclear. Per germline, CDR1 SGHTA and CDR2 FQGNSA. V was shortened by 5 bases and J by 3 bases, with 13 bases between the two germline ends. The CDR3 extends over 14 amino acids. Using reference TRBV7-2 and TRBJ1-1 for the parts outside the CDR3, the full variable domain is GAGVSQSPSNKVTEKGKDVELRCDPISGHTALYWYRQSLGQGLEFLIYFQGNSAPDKSGLPSDRFSAERTGGSVSTLTIQRTQQEDSAVYLCASSPQPADTEAFFGQGTRLTVV.

The J gene is TRBJ1-1, the V gene TRBV5-6, with D unclear. Germline assignment: CDR1 SGHDT and CDR2 YYEEEE. Trimming took off 4 bases at V and 7 bases at J, with 8 bases between the two ends. The CDR3 loop spans 11 amino acids. CDR3 nucleotide sequence: TGTGCCAGCAGCCTCCAGAGTGAAGCTTTCTTT. This gives the protein CASSLQSEAFF.

V gene TRBV11-1 combines with J gene TRBJ2-7, with 8 bases matching TRBD1. Germline CDR1 and CDR2: SGHAT and FQDESV (reference sequence). V gave up 6 bases and J gave up 5 bases; unmatched junction bases: 12. The CDR3 loop spans 15 amino acids. CDR3 DNA: TGTGCCAGCAGTAACCGTAACAGGGGGAGTAACGAGCAGTACTTC. Its translation is CASSNRNRGSNEQYF.

The chain combines TRBV5-1 with TRBJ2-5, with D maybe TRBD1 (6 bases). This CDR3 spans 13 amino acids. In germline, CDR1 is SGHRS, CDR2 YFSETQ. Trimming took 2 bases from V and 4 from J, leaving 9 bases between them. This chain's CDR3 is CASSFAGAETQYF. For the CDR3, the DNA is TGCGCCAGCAGCTTCGCAGGGGCAGAGACCCAGTACTTC.

The chain links TRBV28 to TRBJ2-7; 13 bases fit TRBD2. The germline CDR1 and CDR2 sequences are MDHEN and SYDVKM. The CDR3 runs 18 residues. J was trimmed by 2 bases and V by 6 bases; bases with no gene match: 13. In DNA, the CDR3 is TGTGCCAGCAGGTTGGGCTTCGGGACTAGCGGGATCCCCTACGAGCAGTACTTC. Its translation is CASRLGFGTSGIPYEQYF.

This clone was picked up one time. This chain uses TRBV5-1 with TRBJ2-7, with TRBD1 matching 7 bases. Trimming took 0 bases from V and 12 from J; bases not matched to a gene: 6. This CDR3 contains 12 residues. In germline, CDR1 is SGHRS, CDR2 YFSETQ. The CDR3 reads CASSLDRDRTYF. The CDR3 DNA follows: TGCGCCAGCAGCTTGGATAGGGACAGAACGTACTTC.

The V gene is TRBV11-2, the J gene TRBJ2-7; D is perhaps TRBD2 (6 bases). The CDR3 sequence is 15 residues long. Germline assignment: CDR1 SGHAT and CDR2 FQNNGV. V gave up 5 bases and J gave up 6 bases, with 20 bases separating them. CDR3 nucleotides: TGTGCCAGCAGCCCGCTTTCGGGAGCGTTTTTCGAGCAGTACTTC. Amino acids: CASSPLSGAFFEQYF.

V usage is TRBV19 and J usage is TRBJ1-2; 7 bases line up with TRBD1. Germline loops: CDR1 LNHDA, CDR2 SQIVND (reference sequence). J gave up 4 bases and V 10 bases, and 9 bases lay outside the gene matches. The CDR3 runs to 13 residues. CDR3 coding DNA: TGTGCCACCCGGACAGGAAAGTTCTATGGCTACACCTTC. Translated, it gives CATRTGKFYGYTF.

V is TRBV11-3 and J is TRBJ1-4; D is perhaps TRBD1 (6 bases). This CDR3 region has 15 residues. Germline assignment: CDR1 SGHNT and CDR2 YENEEA. V shed 1 base and J shed 7 bases, with 13 bases lying between them. For the CDR3, the DNA is TGTGCCAGCAGCTTAGGGGCAGGGGAAGGTGAAAAACTGTTTTTT. Translating gives CASSLGAGEGEKLFF.

V usage is TRBV5-4 and J usage is TRBJ2-7; 14 nucleotides align to TRBD2. With V trimmed by 4 bases and J by 5 bases, 2 bases remained unmatched. The CDR3 sequence is 14 residues long. Per germline, CDR1 SGHNT and CDR2 YYREEE (reference sequence). The CDR3 here is CASSQGLAGDEQYF. CDR3 DNA sequence: TGTGCCAGCAGCCAGGGACTAGCGGGAGACGAGCAGTACTTC.

CDR3 loop: CASSGQINSGELFF. The CDR3 nucleotides read TGTGCCAGCAGCGGACAGATTAATAGCGGGGAGCTGTTTTTT. The chain employs TRBV27 and TRBJ2-2; D might be TRBD1 (6 bases). The V end was cut by 6 bases, the J end by 7 bases, with 15 bases between. Germline loops: CDR1 MNHEY, CDR2 SMNVEV (reference sequence). The CDR3 runs to 14 residues.

This chain links TRBV15 with TRBJ2-5, with 7 nucleotides matching TRBD2. V dropped 3 bases and J dropped 3; count of bases not matched to a gene: 4. This CDR3 comprises 14 residues. The germline CDR1 and CDR2 sequences are LNHNV and YYDKDF (reference sequence). Here the CDR3 reads CATSSGRGEETQYF. The CDR3 DNA follows: TGTGCCACCAGCAGTGGCCGGGGGGAAGAGACCCAGTACTTC.

This chain joins TRBV2 and TRBJ2-1; D not resolved. Looked up from germline, CDR1 is SNHLY and CDR2 is FYNNEI. V was cut by 6 bases and J by 7 bases, with 10 bases left in between. The CDR3 length is 12 residues. This CDR3 reads CASSPWQNEQFF. For the CDR3, the DNA is TGTGCCAGCAGCCCCTGGCAAAATGAGCAGTTCTTC.

A single count supports this clone. V is TRBV3-1 (or the pseudogene TRBV3-2) and J is TRBJ1-6; 8 bases agree with TRBD1. After removal of 4 bases from V and 7 bases from J, the junction contained 6 bases not matched to a gene. The germline gives CDR1 LGHDT, CDR2 YNNKEL (reference sequence). The CDR3 is made up of 15 amino acids. The CDR3 nucleotides read TGTGCCAGCAGCCCTAGACAGGGGAGGAATTCACCCCTCCACTTT. It encodes CASSPRQGRNSPLHF.

V is TRBV29-1 and J is TRBJ2-7; no clear D gene. The length of the CDR3 is 13 residues. With 5 bases removed from V and 2 bases from J, the gap between germline ends came to 13 bases. Germline loops: CDR1 SQVTM, CDR2 ANQGSEA. In DNA, the CDR3 is TGCAGCGTTTTGTTGGGCAGCACCTACGAGCAGTACTTC. It specifies CSVLLGSTYEQYF.

The rearrangement links TRBV5-3 to TRBJ2-7, with unresolved D. TRBV5-3 has ORF status, its function being uncertain. Trimming took 1 base from V and 0 from J, leaving 17 bases between them. The CDR3 covers 17 residues. CDR3 nucleotide sequence: TGTGCCAGAAGCTTGTGGTTTCTCGGACGAAGCTCCTACGAGCAGTACTTC. It yields the protein CARSLWFLGRSSYEQYF.

The chain recombines TRBV27 with TRBJ1-6; D possibly corresponds to TRBD1 (6 bases). V lost 7 bases, J lost 4 bases, and 14 bases lay in between. Per germline, CDR1 MNHEY and CDR2 SMNVEV (reference sequence). CDR3 size: 15 residues. The CDR3 DNA reads as TGTGCCAGCAAGGTGGGGGCGGTGTATAATTCACCCCTCCACTTT. It codes for CASKVGAVYNSPLHF.

CDR3 DNA sequence: TGTGCCAGCAGTGACCGGGTAGGAGGCTACACCTTC. It yields the protein CASSDRVGGYTF. The chain links TRBV25-1 to TRBJ1-2; no definite D call. This CDR3 is 12 amino acids long. The V end lost 3 bases, the J end lost 8 bases, and 10 bases lay between the germline ends. Germline values: CDR1 MGHDK, CDR2 SYGVNS.

The chain is built from TRBV24-1 and TRBJ2-5, with D perhaps matching TRBD2 (5 bases). The CDR3 is 14 residues long. Germline assignment: CDR1 KGHDR and CDR2 SFDVKD. Trimming left V 4 bases short and J 7 bases short, with 15 bases between. The chain's CDR3 is CATSESGNRGTQYF. The CDR3 bases are TGTGCCACCAGTGAGTCCGGAAATCGGGGGACCCAGTACTTC.

V usage is TRBV14 and J usage is TRBJ2-3; D ambiguous. With 2 bases removed from V and 3 bases from J, the gap between germline ends came to 15 bases. The germline CDR1 and CDR2 sequences are SGHDN and FVKESK. This CDR3 is built from 16 residues. The CDR3 region is CASSQPRTRVTDTQYF. The DNA of the CDR3 is TGTGCCAGCAGCCAACCACGGACCCGGGTTACAGATACGCAGTATTTT.

V and J are TRBV28 and TRBJ2-7; D is tentatively TRBD1 or TRBD2 (6 bases each). Trimming removed 1 base from V and 1 base from J, with 17 bases in between. There are 17 residues in the CDR3. From germline, CDR1 is MDHEN and CDR2 SYDVKM. The CDR3, as DNA: TGTGCCAGCAGTTTATCCGGGGGCCGACCGAAATCCTACGAGCAGTACTTC. This translates into CASSLSGGRPKSYEQYF.

The chain recombines TRBV4-2 with TRBJ2-3, with 9 bases identical to TRBD2. This CDR3 has 15 residues. Germline lookup yields CDR1 LGHNA and CDR2 YNFKEQ. V shed 4 bases, J shed 5 bases, and the junction held 7 bases outside the gene matches. CDR3: CASSPSGRRGDTQYF. DNA for the CDR3: TGTGCCAGCAGCCCGAGCGGGAGGCGGGGAGATACGCAGTATTTT.

The J gene is TRBJ2-7, the V gene TRBV5-5, with a possible D match to TRBD1 (6 bases). Trimming cost V 5 bases and J 3 bases, with 15 bases left between them. The CDR3 runs to 14 residues. CDR1 is SGHKS, CDR2 YYEKEE, per germline (reference sequence). CDR3 in amino acids: CASRPPDSRYEQYF. CDR3 coding DNA: TGTGCCAGCAGGCCACCGGACAGTCGCTACGAGCAGTACTTC.